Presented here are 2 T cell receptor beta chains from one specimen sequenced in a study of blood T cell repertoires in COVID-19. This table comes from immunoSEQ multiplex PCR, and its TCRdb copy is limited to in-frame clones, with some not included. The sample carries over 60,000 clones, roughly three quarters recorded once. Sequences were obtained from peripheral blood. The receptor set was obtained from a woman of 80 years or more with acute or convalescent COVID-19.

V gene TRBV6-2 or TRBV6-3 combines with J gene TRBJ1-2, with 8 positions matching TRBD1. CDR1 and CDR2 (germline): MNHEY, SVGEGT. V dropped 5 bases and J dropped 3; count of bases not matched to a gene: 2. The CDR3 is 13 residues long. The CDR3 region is CASSPDRDYGYTF. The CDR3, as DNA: TGTGCCAGCAGTCCGGACAGGGACTATGGCTACACCTTC.

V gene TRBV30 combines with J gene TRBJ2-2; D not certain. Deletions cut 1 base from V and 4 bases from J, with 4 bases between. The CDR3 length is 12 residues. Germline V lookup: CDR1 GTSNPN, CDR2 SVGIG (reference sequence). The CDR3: CAWSASTGELFF. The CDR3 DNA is TGTGCCTGGAGTGCCAGCACCGGGGAGCTGTTTTTT.